This T cell receptor beta chain came from a study of T cells after posttransplantation cyclophosphamide. Profiling relied on immunoSEQ multiplex PCR, and the TCRdb table lists in-frame clones only, not all of them. The repertoire holds roughly 23,000 clones, with roughly 90% as singletons. Germline V gives CDR1 MNHNY, CDR2 SVGAGI (reference sequence). This CDR3 is built from 15 residues. V gave up 5 bases and J gave up 3 bases; unmatched junction bases: 7. Controls had myeloablative marrow grafts with methotrexate and calcineurin inhibitor, sampled at 1 year. The clonotype comes from a female patient in her fifties or sixties who received an allogeneic stem cell transplant from an unrelated donor, was CMV-positive, and had chronic GVHD only. Some T cells may trace back to the graft donor. The sample was PBMCs, taken after an allogeneic stem cell transplant with a calcineurin inhibitor and methotrexate. The chain recombines TRBV6-6 with TRBJ1-5; 7 bases agree with TRBD1. The CDR3 here is CASSVRQGVNQPQHF. The CDR3, as DNA: TGTGCCAGCAGTGTCCGACAGGGAGTCAATCAGCCCCAGCATTTT.